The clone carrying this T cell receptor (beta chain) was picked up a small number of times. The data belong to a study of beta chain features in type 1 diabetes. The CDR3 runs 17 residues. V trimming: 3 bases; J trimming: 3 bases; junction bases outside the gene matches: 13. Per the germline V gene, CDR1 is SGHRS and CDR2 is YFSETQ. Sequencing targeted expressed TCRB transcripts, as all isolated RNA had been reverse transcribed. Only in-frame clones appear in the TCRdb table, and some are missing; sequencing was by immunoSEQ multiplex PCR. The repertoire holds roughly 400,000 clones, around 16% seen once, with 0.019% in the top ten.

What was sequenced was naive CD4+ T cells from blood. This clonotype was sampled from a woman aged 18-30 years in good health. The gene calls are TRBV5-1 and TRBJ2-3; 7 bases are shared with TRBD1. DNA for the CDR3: TGCGCCAGCAGCTATCCGACAGGGTTCAAGGGGACAGATACGCAGTATTTT. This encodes CASSYPTGFKGTDTQYF.